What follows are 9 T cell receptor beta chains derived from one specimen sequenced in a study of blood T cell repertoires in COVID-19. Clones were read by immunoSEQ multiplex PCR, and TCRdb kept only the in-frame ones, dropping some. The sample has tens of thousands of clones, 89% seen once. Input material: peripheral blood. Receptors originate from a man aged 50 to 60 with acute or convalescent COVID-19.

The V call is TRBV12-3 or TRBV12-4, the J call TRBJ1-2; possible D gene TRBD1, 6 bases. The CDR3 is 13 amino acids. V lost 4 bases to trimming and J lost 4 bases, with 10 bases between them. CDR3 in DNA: TGTGCCAGCAGTTCGGCAGGGGTCTATGGCTACACCTTC. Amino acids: CASSSAGVYGYTF.

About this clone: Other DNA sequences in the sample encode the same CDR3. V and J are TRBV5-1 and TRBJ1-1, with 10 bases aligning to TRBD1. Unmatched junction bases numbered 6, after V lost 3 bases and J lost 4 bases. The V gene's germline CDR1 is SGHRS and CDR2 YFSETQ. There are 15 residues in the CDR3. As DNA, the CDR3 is TGCGCCAGCAGCTGGGGACAGGGGTTAGGCACTGAAGCTTTCTTT. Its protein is CASSWGQGLGTEAFF.

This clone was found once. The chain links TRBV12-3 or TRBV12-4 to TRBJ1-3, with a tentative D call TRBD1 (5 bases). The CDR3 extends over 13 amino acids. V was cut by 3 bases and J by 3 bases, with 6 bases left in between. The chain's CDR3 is CASSFDSGNTIYF. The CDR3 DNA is TGTGCCAGCAGTTTCGACAGTGGAAACACCATATATTTT.

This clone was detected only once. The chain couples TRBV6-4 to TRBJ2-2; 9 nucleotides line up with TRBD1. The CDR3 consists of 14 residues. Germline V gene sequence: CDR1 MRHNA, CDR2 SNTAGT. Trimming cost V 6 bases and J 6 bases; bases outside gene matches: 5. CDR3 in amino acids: CASRRDRVAGELFF. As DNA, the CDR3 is TGTGCCAGCAGGCGGGACAGGGTCGCCGGGGAGCTGTTTTTT.

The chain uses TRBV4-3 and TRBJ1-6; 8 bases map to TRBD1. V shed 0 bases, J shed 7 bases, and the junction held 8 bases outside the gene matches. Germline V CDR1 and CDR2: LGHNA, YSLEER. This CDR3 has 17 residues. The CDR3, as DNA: TGCGCCAGCAGCCAAGATCCGACAGGGGAGAAAAATTCACCCCTCCACTTT. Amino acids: CASSQDPTGEKNSPLHF.

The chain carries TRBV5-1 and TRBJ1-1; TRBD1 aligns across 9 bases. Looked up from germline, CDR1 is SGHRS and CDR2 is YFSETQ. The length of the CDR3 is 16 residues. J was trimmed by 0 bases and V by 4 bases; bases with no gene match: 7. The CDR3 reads CASSPRQGEMNTEAFF. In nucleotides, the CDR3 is TGCGCCAGCAGCCCCAGACAGGGGGAAATGAACACTGAAGCTTTCTTT.

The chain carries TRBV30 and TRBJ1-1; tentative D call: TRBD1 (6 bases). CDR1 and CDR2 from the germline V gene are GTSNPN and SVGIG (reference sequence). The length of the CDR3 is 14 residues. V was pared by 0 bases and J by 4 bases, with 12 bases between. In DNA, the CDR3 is TGTGCCTGGAGTGTACCCGGACAGATCACTGAAGCTTTCTTT. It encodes CAWSVPGQITEAFF.

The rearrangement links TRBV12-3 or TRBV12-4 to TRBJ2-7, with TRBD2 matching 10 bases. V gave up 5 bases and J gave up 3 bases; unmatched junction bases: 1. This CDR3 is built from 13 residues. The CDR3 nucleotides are TGTGCCAGCAGTGCTAGCGGGAGCTACGAGCAGTACTTC. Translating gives CASSASGSYEQYF.

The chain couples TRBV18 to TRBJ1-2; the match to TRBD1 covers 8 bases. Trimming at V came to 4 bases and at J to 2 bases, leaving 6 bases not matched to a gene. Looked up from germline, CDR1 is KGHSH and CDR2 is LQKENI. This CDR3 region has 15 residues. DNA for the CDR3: TGTGCCAGCTCACTCTTGGACAGGGCGAACTATGGCTACACCTTC. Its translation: CASSLLDRANYGYTF.